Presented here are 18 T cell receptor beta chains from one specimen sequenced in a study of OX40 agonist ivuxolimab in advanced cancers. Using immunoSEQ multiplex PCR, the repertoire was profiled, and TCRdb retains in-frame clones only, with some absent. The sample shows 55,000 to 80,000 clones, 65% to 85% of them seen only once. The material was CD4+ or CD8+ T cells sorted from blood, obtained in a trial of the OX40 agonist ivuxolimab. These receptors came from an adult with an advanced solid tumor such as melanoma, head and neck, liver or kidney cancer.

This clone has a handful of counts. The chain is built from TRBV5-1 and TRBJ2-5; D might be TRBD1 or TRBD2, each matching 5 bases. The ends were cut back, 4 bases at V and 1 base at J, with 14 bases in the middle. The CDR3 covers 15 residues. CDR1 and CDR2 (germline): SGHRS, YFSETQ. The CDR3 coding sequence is TGCGCCAGCAGCGTATCGGGGCACTCCCAAGAGACCCAGTACTTC. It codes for CASSVSGHSQETQYF.

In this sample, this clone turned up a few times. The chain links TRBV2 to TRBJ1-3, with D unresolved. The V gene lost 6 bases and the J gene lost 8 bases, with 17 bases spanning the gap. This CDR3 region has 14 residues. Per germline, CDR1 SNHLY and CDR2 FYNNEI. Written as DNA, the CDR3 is TGTGCCAGCAGAGCCTCGGCTAGAGGATACACCATATATTTT. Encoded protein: CASRASARGYTIYF.

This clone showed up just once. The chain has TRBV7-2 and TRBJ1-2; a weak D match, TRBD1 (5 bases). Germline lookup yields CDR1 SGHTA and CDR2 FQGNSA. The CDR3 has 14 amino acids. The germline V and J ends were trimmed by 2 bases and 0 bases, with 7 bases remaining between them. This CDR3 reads CASSLRGTNYGYTF. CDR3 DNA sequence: TGTGCCAGCAGCTTAAGGGGTACTAACTATGGCTACACCTTC.

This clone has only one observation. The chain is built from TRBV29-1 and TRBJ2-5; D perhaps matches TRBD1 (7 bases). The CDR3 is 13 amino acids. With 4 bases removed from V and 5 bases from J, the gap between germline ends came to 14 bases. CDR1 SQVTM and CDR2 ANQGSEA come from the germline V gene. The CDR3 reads CSVVGRGEETQYF. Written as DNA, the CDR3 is TGCAGCGTTGTGGGCAGGGGGGAGGAGACCCAGTACTTC.

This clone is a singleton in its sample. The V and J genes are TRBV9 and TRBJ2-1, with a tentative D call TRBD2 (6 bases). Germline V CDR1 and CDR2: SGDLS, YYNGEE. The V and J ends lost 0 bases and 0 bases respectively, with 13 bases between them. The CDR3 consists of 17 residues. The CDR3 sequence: CASSVALGLPSYNEQFF. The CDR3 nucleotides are TGTGCCAGCAGCGTAGCTTTGGGACTTCCCTCCTACAATGAGCAGTTCTTC.

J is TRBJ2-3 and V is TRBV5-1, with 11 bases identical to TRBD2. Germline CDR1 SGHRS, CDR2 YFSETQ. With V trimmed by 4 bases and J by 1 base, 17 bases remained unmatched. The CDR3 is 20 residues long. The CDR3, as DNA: TGCGCCAGCAGCGACTACGCTTCTAGCGGGGGGTCGGAACGCACAGATACGCAGTATTTT. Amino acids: CASSDYASSGGSERTDTQYF.

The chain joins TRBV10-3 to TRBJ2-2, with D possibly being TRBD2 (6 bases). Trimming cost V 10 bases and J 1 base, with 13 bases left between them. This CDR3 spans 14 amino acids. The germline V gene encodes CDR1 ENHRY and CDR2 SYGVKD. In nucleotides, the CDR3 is TGTGCCACCACGACTAGTGTGAACACCGGGGAGCTGTTTTTT. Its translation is CATTTSVNTGELFF.

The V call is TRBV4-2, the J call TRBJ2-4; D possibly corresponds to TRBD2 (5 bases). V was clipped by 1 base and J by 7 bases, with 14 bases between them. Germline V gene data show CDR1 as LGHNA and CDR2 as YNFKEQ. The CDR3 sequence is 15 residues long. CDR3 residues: CASSQGVDFYNIQYF. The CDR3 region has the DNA TGTGCCAGCAGCCAAGGAGTGGACTTCTACAACATTCAGTACTTC.

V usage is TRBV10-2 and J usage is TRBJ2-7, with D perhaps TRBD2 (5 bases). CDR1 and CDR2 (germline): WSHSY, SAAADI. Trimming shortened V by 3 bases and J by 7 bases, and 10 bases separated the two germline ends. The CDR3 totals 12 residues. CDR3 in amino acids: CASSEPTGEQYF. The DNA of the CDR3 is TGCGCCAGCAGTGAACCGACGGGAGAGCAGTACTTC.

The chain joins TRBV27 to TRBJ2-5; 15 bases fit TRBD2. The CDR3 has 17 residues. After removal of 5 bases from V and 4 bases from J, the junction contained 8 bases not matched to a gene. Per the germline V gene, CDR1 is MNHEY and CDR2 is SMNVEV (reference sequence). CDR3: CASSRPPGLAGGETQYF. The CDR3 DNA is TGTGCCAGCAGTCGACCACCGGGACTAGCGGGGGGAGAGACCCAGTACTTC.

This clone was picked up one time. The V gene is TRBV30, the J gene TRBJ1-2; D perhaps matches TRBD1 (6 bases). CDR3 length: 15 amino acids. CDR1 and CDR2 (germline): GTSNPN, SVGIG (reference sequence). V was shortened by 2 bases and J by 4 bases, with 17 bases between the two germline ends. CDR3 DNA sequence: TGTGCCTGGAGTCCCGGGACACCCCATTCCTATGGCTACACCTTC. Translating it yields CAWSPGTPHSYGYTF. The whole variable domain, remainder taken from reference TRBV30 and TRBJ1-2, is SQTIHQWPATLVQPVGSPLSLECTVEGTSNPNLYWYRQAAGRGLQLLFYSVGIGQISSEVPQNLSASRPQDRQFILSSKKLLLSDSGFYLCAWSPGTPHSYGYTFGSGTRLTVV.

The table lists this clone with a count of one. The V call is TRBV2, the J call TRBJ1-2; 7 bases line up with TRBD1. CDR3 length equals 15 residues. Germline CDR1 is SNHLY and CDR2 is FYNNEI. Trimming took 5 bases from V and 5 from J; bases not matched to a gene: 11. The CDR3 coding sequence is TGTGCCAGCAGTTTAGGGACAGCCGGTGGGTATGGCTACACCTTC. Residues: CASSLGTAGGYGYTF.

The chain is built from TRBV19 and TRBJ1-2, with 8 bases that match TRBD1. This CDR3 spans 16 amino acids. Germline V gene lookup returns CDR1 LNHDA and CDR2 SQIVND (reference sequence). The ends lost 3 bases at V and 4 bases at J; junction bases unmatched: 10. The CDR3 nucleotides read TGTGCCAGTAGTATTCGATCAGGGGGCAGTGGCTATGGCTACACCTTC. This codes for CASSIRSGGSGYGYTF.

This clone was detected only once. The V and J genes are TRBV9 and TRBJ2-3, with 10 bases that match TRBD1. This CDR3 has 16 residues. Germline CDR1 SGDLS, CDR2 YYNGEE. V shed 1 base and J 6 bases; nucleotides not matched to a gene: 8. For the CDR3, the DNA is TGTGCCAGCAGCGTAAGTGGGACAGGGGTGGTGGATACGCAGTATTTT. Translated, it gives CASSVSGTGVVDTQYF.

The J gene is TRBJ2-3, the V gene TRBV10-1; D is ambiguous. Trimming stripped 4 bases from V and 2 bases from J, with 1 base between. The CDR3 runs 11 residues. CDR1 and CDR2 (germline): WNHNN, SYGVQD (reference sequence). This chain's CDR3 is CASSATDTQYF. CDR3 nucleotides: TGCGCCAGCAGTGCCACAGATACGCAGTATTTT.

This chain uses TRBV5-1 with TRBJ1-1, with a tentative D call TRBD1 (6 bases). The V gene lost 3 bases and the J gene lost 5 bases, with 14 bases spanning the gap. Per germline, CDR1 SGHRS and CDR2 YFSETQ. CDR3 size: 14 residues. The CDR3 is CASSSLTGGTEAFF. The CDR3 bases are TGCGCCAGCAGCTCGTTGACAGGAGGGACTGAAGCTTTCTTT.

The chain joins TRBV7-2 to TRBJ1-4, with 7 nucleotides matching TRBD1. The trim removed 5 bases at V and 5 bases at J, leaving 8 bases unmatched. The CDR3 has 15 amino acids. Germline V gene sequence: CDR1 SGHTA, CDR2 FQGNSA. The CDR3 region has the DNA TGTGCCAGCAGCCTAACGACAGGGCTCAATGAAAAACTGTTTTTT. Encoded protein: CASSLTTGLNEKLFF.

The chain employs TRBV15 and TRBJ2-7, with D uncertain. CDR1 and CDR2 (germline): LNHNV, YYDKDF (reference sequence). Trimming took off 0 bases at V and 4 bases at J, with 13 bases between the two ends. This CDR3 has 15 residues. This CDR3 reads CATSREMGLEYEQYF. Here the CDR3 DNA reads TGTGCCACCAGCAGAGAAATGGGGTTGGAATACGAGCAGTACTTC.